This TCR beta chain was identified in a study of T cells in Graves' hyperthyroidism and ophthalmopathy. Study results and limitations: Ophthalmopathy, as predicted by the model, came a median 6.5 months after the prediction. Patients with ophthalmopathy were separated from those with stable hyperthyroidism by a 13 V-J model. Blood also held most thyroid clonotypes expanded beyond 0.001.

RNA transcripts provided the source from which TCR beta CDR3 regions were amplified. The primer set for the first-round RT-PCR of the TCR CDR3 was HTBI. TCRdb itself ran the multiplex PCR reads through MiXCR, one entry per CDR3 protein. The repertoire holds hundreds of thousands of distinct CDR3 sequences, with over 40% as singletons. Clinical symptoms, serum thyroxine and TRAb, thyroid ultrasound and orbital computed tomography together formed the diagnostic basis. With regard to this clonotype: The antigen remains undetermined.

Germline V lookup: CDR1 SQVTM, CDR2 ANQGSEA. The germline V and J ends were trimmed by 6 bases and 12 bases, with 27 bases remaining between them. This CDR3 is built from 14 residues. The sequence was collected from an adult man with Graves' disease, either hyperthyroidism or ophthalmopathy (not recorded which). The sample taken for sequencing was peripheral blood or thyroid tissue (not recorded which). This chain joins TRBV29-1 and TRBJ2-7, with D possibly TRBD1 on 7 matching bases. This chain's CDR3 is CSVDRDGGLRIRYF. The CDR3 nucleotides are TGCAGCGTAGACAGGGACGGGGGCCTCCGGATTAGGTACTTC.